These T cell receptor beta chains were read from a single sample in a study of response to subunit inactivated influenza vaccine. TCRdb reprocessed the RT-PCR reads via MiXCR and lists one record per CDR3 protein. The table lists approximately 700,000 distinct CDR3 sequences, more than 15% of them singletons. The source material was PBMCs from blood, sampled 11 to 12 days after vaccination. These receptors came from a middle-aged man who received an inactivated influenza vaccine. CDR3s include the opening cysteine and the closing phenylalanine or tryptophan. Each record gives: V gene, D gene, J gene, clone size, CDR3 DNA, CDR3 protein. A D gene is named only where the DNA matches it firmly. Size tells how often a clone was seen (once, few, many) or the class of an expanded clone, and some rows leave it out.

V gene: TRBV5-1; D gene: .; J gene: TRBJ2-1; clone size: many; CDR3 DNA: TGCGCCAGCAGCACAGTCACCAGCTCCTACAATGAGCAGTTCTTC; CDR3 protein: CASSTVTSSYNEQFF
V gene: TRBV3-1; D gene: .; J gene: TRBJ2-7; clone size: few; CDR3 DNA: TGTGCCAGCAGCCTAACGGACCAGCAGTACTTC; CDR3 protein: CASSLTDQQYF
V gene: TRBV11-1; D gene: .; J gene: TRBJ2-5; clone size: few; CDR3 DNA: TGTGCCAGCAGCTTAGCGCGGGGTAGCGGACAAGAGACCCAGTACTTC; CDR3 protein: CASSLARGSGQETQYF
V gene: TRBV20-1; D gene: TRBD1; J gene: TRBJ2-7; clone size: .; CDR3 DNA: TGCAGTGCTAGGACGCCGCAGGGGGCTTCCGAGCAGTACTTC; CDR3 protein: CSARTPQGASEQYF
V gene: TRBV12-3/TRBV12-4; D gene: TRBD2; J gene: TRBJ2-1; clone size: .; CDR3 DNA: TGTGCCAGCAGTTTTAACGGGCTAGCGGGGTACAATGAGCAGTTCTTC; CDR3 protein: CASSFNGLAGYNEQFF
V gene: TRBV5-1; D gene: .; J gene: TRBJ2-5; clone size: .; CDR3 DNA: TGCGCCAGCAGCTTAAATGGAGCGGGCCCCCAAGAGACCCAGTACTTC; CDR3 protein: CASSLNGAGPQETQYF
V gene: TRBV11-1; D gene: .; J gene: TRBJ2-1; clone size: .; CDR3 DNA: TGTGCCAGCAGCGGCGGGGCCTACAATGAGCAGTTCTTC; CDR3 protein: CASSGGAYNEQFF
V gene: TRBV20-1; D gene: TRBD2; J gene: TRBJ2-3; clone size: .; CDR3 DNA: TGCAGTGCCAAGGGACTAGCGGGGGCCAACACAGATACGCAGTATTTT; CDR3 protein: CSAKGLAGANTDTQYF
V gene: TRBV20-1; D gene: .; J gene: TRBJ2-7; clone size: few; CDR3 DNA: TGCAGTGCTACAAGGGACGGGGACTACGAGCAGTACTTC; CDR3 protein: CSATRDGDYEQYF
V gene: TRBV6-2/TRBV6-3; D gene: .; J gene: TRBJ2-1; clone size: .; CDR3 DNA: TGTGCCAGCAGTGACAGGATGCCGGGCTCCTACAATGAGCAGTTCTTC; CDR3 protein: CASSDRMPGSYNEQFF
V gene: TRBV29-1; D gene: TRBD2; J gene: TRBJ2-1; clone size: many; CDR3 DNA: TGCAGCGCGACTCCGGGACTATCCTACAATGAGCAGTTCTTC; CDR3 protein: CSATPGLSYNEQFF
V gene: TRBV7-8; D gene: TRBD1; J gene: TRBJ2-5; clone size: .; CDR3 DNA: TGTGCCAGCAGCAGAAACAGGGGGCGTCAAGAGACCCAGTACTTC; CDR3 protein: CASSRNRGRQETQYF
V gene: TRBV3-1; D gene: TRBD2; J gene: TRBJ2-2; clone size: .; CDR3 DNA: TGTGCCAGCAGCCAAGCCCTGACTAGCGCCGGGGAGCTGTTTTTT; CDR3 protein: CASSQALTSAGELFF
V gene: TRBV7-2; D gene: TRBD1; J gene: TRBJ1-2; clone size: many; CDR3 DNA: TGTGCCAGCAGCTACCCGGGACAGGGGAAGGGTGGCTACACCTTC; CDR3 protein: CASSYPGQGKGGYTF
V gene: TRBV12-3/TRBV12-4; D gene: TRBD1; J gene: TRBJ2-1; clone size: few; CDR3 DNA: TGTGCCAGCAGACAAACCGGGACAGCTCTCAATGAGCAGTTCTTC; CDR3 protein: CASRQTGTALNEQFF
V gene: TRBV30; D gene: TRBD2; J gene: TRBJ2-3; clone size: .; CDR3 DNA: TGTGCCTGGAGACAAAGCGGGACCCCTCCAGATACGCAGTATTTT; CDR3 protein: CAWRQSGTPPDTQYF
V gene: TRBV6-5; D gene: .; J gene: TRBJ1-4; clone size: .; CDR3 DNA: TGTGCCAGCAGTTACACGGCACGGGGGCGAGGAGAAAAACTGTTTTTT; CDR3 protein: CASSYTARGRGEKLFF
V gene: TRBV20-1; D gene: .; J gene: TRBJ2-3; clone size: .; CDR3 DNA: TGCAGTGCTAGGGCCTTATTATCGGATACGCAGTATTTT; CDR3 protein: CSARALLSDTQYF
V gene: TRBV28; D gene: .; J gene: TRBJ2-7; clone size: .; CDR3 DNA: TGTGCCAGCAGTTTCCGGGACAGGGGACTAGCGACCTCCTACGAGCAGTACTTC; CDR3 protein: CASSFRDRGLATSYEQYF
V gene: TRBV5-1; D gene: TRBD2; J gene: TRBJ2-1; clone size: .; CDR3 DNA: TGCGCCAGCAGCACGGGACTAGCGGGATACCAATACAATGAGCGGTTCTTC; CDR3 protein: CASSTGLAGYQYNERFF
V gene: TRBV28; D gene: TRBD2; J gene: TRBJ2-7; clone size: .; CDR3 DNA: TGTGCCAGCAGACCATTAGCGGGAGATAGCTCCTACGAGCAGTACTTC; CDR3 protein: CASRPLAGDSSYEQYF
V gene: TRBV5-5; D gene: .; J gene: TRBJ2-2; clone size: .; CDR3 DNA: TGTGCCAGCAGCTTGGTCGGACTACCAGTCAACACCGGGGAGCTGTTTTTT; CDR3 protein: CASSLVGLPVNTGELFF
V gene: TRBV5-1; D gene: TRBD1; J gene: TRBJ1-2; clone size: .; CDR3 DNA: TGCGCCAGCAGCGGACAGGACGGTGGCTACACCTTC; CDR3 protein: CASSGQDGGYTF
V gene: TRBV7-6; D gene: .; J gene: TRBJ2-5; clone size: .; CDR3 DNA: TGTGCCAGCAGCTTAGCGAAAGGGGGCCAAGAGACCCAGTACTTC; CDR3 protein: CASSLAKGGQETQYF
V gene: TRBV10-3; D gene: .; J gene: TRBJ2-2; clone size: many; CDR3 DNA: TGTGCCATCAGTGACACAGGGAGGACCGGGGAGCTGTTTTTT; CDR3 protein: CAISDTGRTGELFF
V gene: TRBV5-1; D gene: TRBD1; J gene: TRBJ1-1; clone size: many; CDR3 DNA: TGCGCCAGCAGCTTGTCAGGGGGGAACACTGAAGCTTTCTTT; CDR3 protein: CASSLSGGNTEAFF
V gene: TRBV6-1; D gene: .; J gene: TRBJ2-7; clone size: .; CDR3 DNA: TGTGCCAGCAGCCGCGACAGTAATATGGACGAGCAGTACTTC; CDR3 protein: CASSRDSNMDEQYF
V gene: TRBV14; D gene: .; J gene: TRBJ1-4; clone size: few; CDR3 DNA: TGTGCCAGCAGCCAGACAGGAACGACTAATGAAAAACTGTTTTTT; CDR3 protein: CASSQTGTTNEKLFF
V gene: TRBV5-1; D gene: .; J gene: TRBJ2-1; clone size: many; CDR3 DNA: TGCGCCAGCAGCTTGGCAGGGCCTAATTACAATGAGCAGTTCTTC; CDR3 protein: CASSLAGPNYNEQFF
V gene: TRBV5-1; D gene: .; J gene: TRBJ2-7; clone size: few; CDR3 DNA: TGCGCCAGCAGCTTACCGACTGGATCCTACGAGCAGTACTTC; CDR3 protein: CASSLPTGSYEQYF
V gene: TRBV4-2; D gene: TRBD2; J gene: TRBJ2-1; clone size: few; CDR3 DNA: TGTGCCAGCAGCCAAGATTGGGGACTAGCGGCTTACAATGAGCAGTTCTTC; CDR3 protein: CASSQDWGLAAYNEQFF
V gene: TRBV20-1; D gene: TRBD2; J gene: TRBJ2-1; clone size: few; CDR3 DNA: TGCAGTGCTAGGGGATGGGCGGGAGAGTACAATGAGCAGTTCTTC; CDR3 protein: CSARGWAGEYNEQFF
V gene: TRBV28; D gene: .; J gene: TRBJ1-4; clone size: .; CDR3 DNA: TGTGCCAGCAGTTCCCTCAGGGGTCTTGGTGAAAAACTGTTTTTT; CDR3 protein: CASSSLRGLGEKLFF
V gene: TRBV20-1; D gene: .; J gene: TRBJ2-6; clone size: few; CDR3 DNA: TGCAGTGCTAGTAGAGGGACATCCGGGGCCAACGTCCTGACTTTC; CDR3 protein: CSASRGTSGANVLTF
V gene: TRBV20-1; D gene: TRBD1; J gene: TRBJ1-2; clone size: .; CDR3 DNA: TGCAGTGCTAGAGATCGACACTGGGGGACAGGGGAATATGGCTACACCTTC; CDR3 protein: CSARDRHWGTGEYGYTF
V gene: TRBV11-2; D gene: .; J gene: TRBJ2-7; clone size: many; CDR3 DNA: TGTGCCAGCAGCCAGTCTGTTGGCCCCTACGAGCAGTACTTC; CDR3 protein: CASSQSVGPYEQYF
V gene: TRBV28; D gene: .; J gene: TRBJ1-5; clone size: few; CDR3 DNA: TGTGCCAGCAGTCCAACCCGGCGCGGTGGGCCCCAGCATTTT; CDR3 protein: CASSPTRRGGPQHF
V gene: TRBV27; D gene: TRBD2; J gene: TRBJ2-1; clone size: few; CDR3 DNA: TGTGCCAGCAAACACGGAGGAGCAGCGGGGGGGATCAATGAGCAGTTCTTC; CDR3 protein: CASKHGGAAGGINEQFF
V gene: TRBV6-1; D gene: TRBD2; J gene: TRBJ2-3; clone size: many; CDR3 DNA: TGTGCCAGCAGGACTAGCGGAAGCACAGATACGCAGTATTTT; CDR3 protein: CASRTSGSTDTQYF
V gene: TRBV6-2/TRBV6-3; D gene: .; J gene: TRBJ1-1; clone size: .; CDR3 DNA: TGTGCCAGCACCACAAACTTGGGGCTTGAAGCTTTCTTT; CDR3 protein: CASTTNLGLEAFF
V gene: TRBV4-3; D gene: TRBD1; J gene: TRBJ2-2; clone size: few; CDR3 DNA: TGCGCCAGCAGCCAAGCATGGACAGGGATCACCGGGGAGCTGTTTTTT; CDR3 protein: CASSQAWTGITGELFF
V gene: TRBV12-3/TRBV12-4; D gene: .; J gene: TRBJ1-1; clone size: few; CDR3 DNA: TGTGCCAGCAGGGACAGTTTCACTGAAGCTTTCTTT; CDR3 protein: CASRDSFTEAFF
V gene: TRBV5-1; D gene: .; J gene: TRBJ1-6; clone size: .; CDR3 DNA: TGCGCCAGCAGCTTTCAGTCCAATAATTCACCCCTCCACTTT; CDR3 protein: CASSFQSNNSPLHF
V gene: TRBV2; D gene: .; J gene: TRBJ1-2; clone size: few; CDR3 DNA: TGTGCCAGCAGTGAGGACAGTGGCTACACCTTC; CDR3 protein: CASSEDSGYTF
V gene: TRBV10-3; D gene: TRBD2; J gene: TRBJ2-1; clone size: many; CDR3 DNA: TGTGCCATCAGTGAAGGGACTAGCTCCTACAATGAGCAGTTCTTC; CDR3 protein: CAISEGTSSYNEQFF
V gene: TRBV3-1; D gene: TRBD1; J gene: TRBJ1-2; clone size: .; CDR3 DNA: TGTGCCAGCAGCCATGACGCCGGGACAGTAGGCTACACCTTC; CDR3 protein: CASSHDAGTVGYTF
V gene: TRBV18; D gene: TRBD1; J gene: TRBJ2-1; clone size: few; CDR3 DNA: TGTGCCAGCTCACCGGAGGGACAGGGCAATGAGCAGTTCTTC; CDR3 protein: CASSPEGQGNEQFF
V gene: TRBV12-3/TRBV12-4; D gene: TRBD1; J gene: TRBJ1-3; clone size: .; CDR3 DNA: TGTGCCAGCAGTGAGAGGGGGCGCCGGGACACCATATATTTT; CDR3 protein: CASSERGRRDTIYF
V gene: TRBV25-1; D gene: TRBD2; J gene: TRBJ2-3; clone size: many; CDR3 DNA: TGTGCCAGCAGTAAAAATCCGGGACTAGCGGGGGGGCGTAACACAGATACGCAGTATTTT; CDR3 protein: CASSKNPGLAGGRNTDTQYF
V gene: TRBV7-9; D gene: TRBD1; J gene: TRBJ1-6; clone size: .; CDR3 DNA: TGTGCCAGCAGCTTAGGACAGGGAACCTCTTCACCCCTCCACTTT; CDR3 protein: CASSLGQGTSSPLHF
V gene: TRBV18; D gene: .; J gene: TRBJ2-1; clone size: .; CDR3 DNA: TGTGCCAGCTCACCAATAGCATTCTACAATGAGCAGTTCTTC; CDR3 protein: CASSPIAFYNEQFF
V gene: TRBV15; D gene: TRBD1; J gene: TRBJ2-7; clone size: .; CDR3 DNA: TGTGCCACCAGCCGAGGGACAGCCCTTACCTACGAGCAGTACTTC; CDR3 protein: CATSRGTALTYEQYF
V gene: TRBV3-1; D gene: .; J gene: TRBJ2-5; clone size: .; CDR3 DNA: TGTGCCAGCAGCCAAGTTGTGGGGGCGACAACCCAAGAGACCCAGTACTTC; CDR3 protein: CASSQVVGATTQETQYF